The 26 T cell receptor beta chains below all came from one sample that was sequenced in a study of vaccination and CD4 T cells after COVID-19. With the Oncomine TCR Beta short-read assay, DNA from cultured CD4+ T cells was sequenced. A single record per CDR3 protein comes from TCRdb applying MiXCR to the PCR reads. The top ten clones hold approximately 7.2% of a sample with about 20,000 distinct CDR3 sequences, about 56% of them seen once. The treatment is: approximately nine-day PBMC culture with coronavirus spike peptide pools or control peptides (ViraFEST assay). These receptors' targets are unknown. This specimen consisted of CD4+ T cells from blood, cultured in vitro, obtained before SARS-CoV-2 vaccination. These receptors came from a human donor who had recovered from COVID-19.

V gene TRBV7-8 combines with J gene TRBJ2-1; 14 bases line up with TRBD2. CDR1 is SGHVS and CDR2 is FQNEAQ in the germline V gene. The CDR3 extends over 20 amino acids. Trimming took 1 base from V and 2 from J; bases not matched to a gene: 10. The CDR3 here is CASSLVRGTSGSWAYNEQFF. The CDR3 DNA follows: TGTGCCAGCAGCTTAGTCCGGGGGACTAGCGGGAGTTGGGCCTACAATGAGCAGTTCTTC. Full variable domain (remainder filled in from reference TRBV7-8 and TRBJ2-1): GAGVSQSPRYKVAKRGQDVALRCDPISGHVSLFWYQQALGQGPEFLTYFQNEAQLDKSGLPSDRFFAERPEGSVSTLKIQRTQQEDSAVYLCASSLVRGTSGSWAYNEQFFGPGTRLTVL.

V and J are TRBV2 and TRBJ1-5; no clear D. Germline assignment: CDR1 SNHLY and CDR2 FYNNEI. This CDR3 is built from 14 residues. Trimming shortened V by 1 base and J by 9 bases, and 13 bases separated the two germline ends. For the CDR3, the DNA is TGTGCCAGCAGTGAAGAAGCGGCCGTCTTGCCCCAGCATTTT. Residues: CASSEEAAVLPQHF.

Here the CDR3 DNA reads TGTGCCACCAGTGACCCCCGGGGAGTAGCGCCGAGCTCCTACAATGAGCAGTTCTTC. Protein: CATSDPRGVAPSSYNEQFF. The chain has TRBV24-1 and TRBJ2-1; D may be TRBD2 (5 bases). This CDR3 is built from 19 residues. Germline V gene sequence: CDR1 KGHDR, CDR2 SFDVKD. V shed 4 bases and J shed 0 bases, with 21 bases lying between them.

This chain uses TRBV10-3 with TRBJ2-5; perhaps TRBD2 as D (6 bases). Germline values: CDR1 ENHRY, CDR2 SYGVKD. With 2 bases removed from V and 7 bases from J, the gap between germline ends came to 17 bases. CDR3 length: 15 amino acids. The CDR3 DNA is TGTGCCATCAGTGAGGGCGGGGCGGCAGGGCGGACCCAGTACTTC. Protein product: CAISEGGAAGRTQYF.

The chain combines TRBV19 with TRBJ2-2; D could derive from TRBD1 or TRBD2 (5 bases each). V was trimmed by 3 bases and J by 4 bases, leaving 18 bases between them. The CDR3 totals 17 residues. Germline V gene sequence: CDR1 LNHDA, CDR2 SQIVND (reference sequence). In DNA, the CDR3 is TGTGCCAGTAGTATGGGCCTGGGACGGATGACCACCGGGGAGCTGTTTTTT. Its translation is CASSMGLGRMTTGELFF.

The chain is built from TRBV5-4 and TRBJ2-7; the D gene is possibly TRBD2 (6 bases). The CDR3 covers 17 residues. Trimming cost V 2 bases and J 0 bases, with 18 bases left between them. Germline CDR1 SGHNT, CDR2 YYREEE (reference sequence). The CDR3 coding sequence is TGTGCCAGCAGCTTTCGGGGAAGCGGGCTGAGCTCCTACGAGCAGTACTTC. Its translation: CASSFRGSGLSSYEQYF.

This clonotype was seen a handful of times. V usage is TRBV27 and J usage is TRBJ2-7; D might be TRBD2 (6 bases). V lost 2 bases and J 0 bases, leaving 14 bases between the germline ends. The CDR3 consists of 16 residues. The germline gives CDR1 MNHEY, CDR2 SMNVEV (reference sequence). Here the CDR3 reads CASSLSSGESSYEQYF. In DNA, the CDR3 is TGTGCCAGCAGTTTAAGCTCGGGGGAAAGCTCCTACGAGCAGTACTTC.

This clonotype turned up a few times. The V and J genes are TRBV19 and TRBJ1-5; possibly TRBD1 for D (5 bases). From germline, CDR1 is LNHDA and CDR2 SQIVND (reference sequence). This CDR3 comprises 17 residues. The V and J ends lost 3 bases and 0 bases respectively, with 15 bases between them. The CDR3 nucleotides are TGTGCCAGTAGTATCCTAGGACGGACACCTAGCAATCAGCCCCAGCATTTT. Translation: CASSILGRTPSNQPQHF.

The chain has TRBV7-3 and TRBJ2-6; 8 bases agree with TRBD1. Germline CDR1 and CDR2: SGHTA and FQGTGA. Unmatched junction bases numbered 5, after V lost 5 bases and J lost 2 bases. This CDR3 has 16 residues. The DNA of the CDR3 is TGTGCCAGCAGCCGGGACAGGTCTCCTGGGGCCAACGTCCTGACTTTC. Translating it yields CASSRDRSPGANVLTF.

CDR3 coding DNA: TGTGCCAGCAGTGAGGGGGGCGCAAACACCGGGGAGCTGTTTTTT. Its protein is CASSEGGANTGELFF. The rearrangement links TRBV28 to TRBJ2-2, with D tentatively TRBD1 or TRBD2 (6 bases each). V gave up 5 bases and J gave up 2 bases, with 12 bases separating them. The CDR3 runs to 15 residues. From germline, CDR1 is MDHEN and CDR2 SYDVKM.

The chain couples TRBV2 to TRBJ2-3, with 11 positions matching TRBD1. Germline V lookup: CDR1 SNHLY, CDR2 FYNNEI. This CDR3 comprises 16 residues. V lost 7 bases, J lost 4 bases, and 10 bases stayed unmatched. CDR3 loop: CASNIVGQGAADTQYF. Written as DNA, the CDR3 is TGTGCCAGCAATATTGTAGGACAGGGGGCTGCAGATACGCAGTATTTT.

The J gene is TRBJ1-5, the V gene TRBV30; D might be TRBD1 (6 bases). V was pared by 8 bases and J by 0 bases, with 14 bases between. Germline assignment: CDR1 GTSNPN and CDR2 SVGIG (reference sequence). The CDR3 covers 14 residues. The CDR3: CAAVGQYSNQPQHF. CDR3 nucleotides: TGTGCCGCCGTCGGACAGTATAGCAATCAGCCCCAGCATTTT.

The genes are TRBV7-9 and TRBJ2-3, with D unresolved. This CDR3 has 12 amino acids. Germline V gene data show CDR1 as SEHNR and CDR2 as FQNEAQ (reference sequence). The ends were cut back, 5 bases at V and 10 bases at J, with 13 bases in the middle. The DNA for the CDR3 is TGTGCCAGCAGCACGCCCCTAGAGGCGCAGTATTTT. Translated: CASSTPLEAQYF.

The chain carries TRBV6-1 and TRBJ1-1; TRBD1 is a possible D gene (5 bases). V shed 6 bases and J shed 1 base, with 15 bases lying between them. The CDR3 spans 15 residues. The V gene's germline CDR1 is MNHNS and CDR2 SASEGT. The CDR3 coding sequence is TGTGCCAGCAGCTTCCTCGGGACGGGGAACACTGAAGCTTTCTTT. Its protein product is CASSFLGTGNTEAFF.

DNA of the CDR3: TGCGCCAGCAGCCAAGTGGGGAGCCGTAATGAGCAGTTCTTC. This translates into CASSQVGSRNEQFF. J is TRBJ2-1 and V is TRBV4-1; D is possibly TRBD2 (5 bases). Germline V gene data show CDR1 as MGHRA and CDR2 as YSYEKL. The ends were cut back, 1 base at V and 7 bases at J, with 11 bases in the middle. CDR3 size: 14 residues.

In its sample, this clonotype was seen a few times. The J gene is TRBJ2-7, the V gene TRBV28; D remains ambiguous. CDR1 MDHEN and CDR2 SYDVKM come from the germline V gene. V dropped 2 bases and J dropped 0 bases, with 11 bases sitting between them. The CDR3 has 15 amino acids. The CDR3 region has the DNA TGTGCCAGCAGTTTAGGCGGCACCCTCTCCTACGAGCAGTACTTC. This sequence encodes CASSLGGTLSYEQYF.

The CDR3 DNA follows: TGTGCCAGTGGTACAGGACTTCTTTTGAACACTGAAGCTTTCTTT. This codes for CASGTGLLLNTEAFF. The rearrangement links TRBV19 to TRBJ1-1; TRBD1 is a possible D gene (5 bases). Germline V gives CDR1 LNHDA, CDR2 SQIVND (reference sequence). The CDR3 contains 15 residues. V was cut by 8 bases and J by 0 bases, with 16 bases left in between.

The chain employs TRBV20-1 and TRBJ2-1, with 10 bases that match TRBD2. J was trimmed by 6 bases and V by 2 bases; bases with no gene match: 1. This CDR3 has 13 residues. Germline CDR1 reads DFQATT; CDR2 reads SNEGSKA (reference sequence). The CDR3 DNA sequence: TGCAGTGCTAGAACTAGCGGGACCAATGAGCAGTTCTTC. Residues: CSARTSGTNEQFF.

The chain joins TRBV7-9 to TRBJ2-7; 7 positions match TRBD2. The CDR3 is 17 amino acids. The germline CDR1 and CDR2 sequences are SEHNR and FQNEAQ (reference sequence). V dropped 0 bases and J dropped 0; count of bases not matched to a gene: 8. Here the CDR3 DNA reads TGTGCCAGCAGCTTAGCGAAGGGAAGCGGGAACTCCTACGAGCAGTACTTC. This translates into CASSLAKGSGNSYEQYF. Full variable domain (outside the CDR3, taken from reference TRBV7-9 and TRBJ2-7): DTGVSQNPRHKITKRGQNVTFRCDPISEHNRLYWYRQTLGQGPEFLTYFQNEAQLEKSRLLSDRFSAERPKGSFSTLEIQRTEQGDSAMYLCASSLAKGSGNSYEQYFGPGTRLTVT.

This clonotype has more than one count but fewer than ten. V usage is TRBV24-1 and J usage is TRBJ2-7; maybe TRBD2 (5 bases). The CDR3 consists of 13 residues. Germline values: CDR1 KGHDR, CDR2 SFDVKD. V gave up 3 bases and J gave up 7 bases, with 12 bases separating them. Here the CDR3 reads CATSDPGVKEQYF. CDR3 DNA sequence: TGTGCCACCAGTGATCCCGGGGTTAAGGAGCAGTACTTC.

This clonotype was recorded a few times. In DNA, the CDR3 is TGTGCCAGCAGCCGGGAGGGACTAGCGGGAGGCTACAATGAGCAGTTCTTC. Translating it yields CASSREGLAGGYNEQFF. The chain employs TRBV7-9 and TRBJ2-1; 15 bases are shared with TRBD2. CDR1 is SEHNR, CDR2 FQNEAQ, per germline (reference sequence). CDR3 length equals 17 residues. V shed 5 bases and J 3 bases; nucleotides not matched to a gene: 5.

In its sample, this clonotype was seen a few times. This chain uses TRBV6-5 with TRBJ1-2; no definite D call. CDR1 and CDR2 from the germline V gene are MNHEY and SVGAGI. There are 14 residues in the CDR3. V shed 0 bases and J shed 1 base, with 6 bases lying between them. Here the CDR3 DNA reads TGTGCCAGCAGTTACTCGAGTCTTAACTATGGCTACACCTTC. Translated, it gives CASSYSSLNYGYTF.

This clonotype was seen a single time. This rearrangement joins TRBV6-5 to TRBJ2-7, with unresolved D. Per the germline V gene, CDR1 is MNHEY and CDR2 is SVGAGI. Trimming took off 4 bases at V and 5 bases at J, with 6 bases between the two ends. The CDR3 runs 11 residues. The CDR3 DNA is TGTGCCAGCAGTTCAGACAACGAGCAGTACTTC. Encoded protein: CASSSDNEQYF.

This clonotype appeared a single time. The CDR3 loop reads CASSAGLRSYEQYF. CDR3 nucleotides: TGTGCCAGCAGTGCGGGACTAAGGTCCTACGAGCAGTACTTC. The chain couples TRBV2 to TRBJ2-7; 7 nucleotides match TRBD2. Germline loops: CDR1 SNHLY, CDR2 FYNNEI. V lost 4 bases to trimming and J lost 1 base; unmatched junction nucleotides: 4. The CDR3 runs to 14 residues.

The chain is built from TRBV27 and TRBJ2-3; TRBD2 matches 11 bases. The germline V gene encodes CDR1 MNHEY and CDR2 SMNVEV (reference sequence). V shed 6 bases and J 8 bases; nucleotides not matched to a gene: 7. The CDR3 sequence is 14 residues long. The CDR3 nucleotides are TGTGCCAGCAGATTTAGCGGGAGGGCCCCTACGCAGTATTTT. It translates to CASRFSGRAPTQYF.

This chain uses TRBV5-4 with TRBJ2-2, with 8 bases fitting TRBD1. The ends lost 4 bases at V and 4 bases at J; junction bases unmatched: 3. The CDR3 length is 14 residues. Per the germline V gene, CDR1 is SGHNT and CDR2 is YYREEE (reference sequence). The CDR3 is CASSPDRATGELFF. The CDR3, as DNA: TGTGCCAGCAGCCCGGACAGGGCCACCGGGGAGCTGTTTTTT.